The text below deals with one TCR beta chain. It lacks a known antigen. Per-base quality was not reported, and no clone a single base away is much larger than it. This record belongs to a study of cytomegalovirus exposure and HLA in healthy donors (TCRdb year 2017). In the study overall: According to an earlier analysis of around 600 of the donors, 200 million or so T cells yielded approximately 120 million unique TCR beta sequences and about 280 Gb of sequence data. An early release that covered roughly 600 HLA-typed donors contained approximately 320 gigabases of sequencing data and some 87 million unique TCR sequences. Of the approximately 400 genotyped donors, less than 90% were placed in the genetic ancestry cluster associated with self-reported Caucasian donors. The study aimed to test whether signatures of past pathogen exposure could be identified by cataloging public T cell receptors. Using immunosequencing, the study profiled T cell repertoires from about 650 subjects and related those repertoires to cytomegalovirus serostatus. A separate validation cohort of approximately 130 different subjects was used in addition to the 666-subject first cohort. To predict cytomegalovirus infection status, the study brought together high-throughput TCR immunosequencing, statistical association of individual TCRs with disease status, and machine learning. In a later analysis, previously published TCR beta repertoires from about 640 donors were re-analyzed and high-resolution HLA genotyping was added so that TCR occurrence patterns could be studied. The later analysis used no new phenotypic data to find candidate immune exposures, relying instead on TCR beta sequences and their occurrence across donors. An earlier analysis of some 500 of the donors used high-throughput TCR beta sequencing to judge whether each TCR beta V gene segment behaved as functional or pseudogenic. Donor age, sex, ethnicity and CMV serostatus were collected together with the repertoire data. A later genetic analysis took genome-wide SNP genotypes for about 55% of the roughly 700 donors and used that subset as a discovery cohort. All discovery cohort repertoires had been generated using a single sequencing platform. Both class I and class II loci were covered by HLA typing, at four-digit resolution. Typing coverage varied by locus: 629-630 donors for A, B, C, DRB1 and DQB1; more than 500 for DQA1; more than 600 for DPA1; more than 450 for DPB1. A few DR-DQ haplotypes were treated as single units for association and clustering because of strong linkage in the cohort. Across some 400 genotyped donors of the cohort, an average of roughly 250,000 unique TCR beta nucleotide sequences per donor were sequenced, and 15% to 20% of those sequences were non-productive.

The library was produced with the immunoSEQ multiplex PCR assay. For the multiplex PCR, a mixture combining 60 forward primers for TCR Vbeta segments and 13 reverse primers for TCR Jbeta segments was used. The CDR3 region of rearranged TCR beta genes was amplified from genomic DNA with a multiplex PCR assay. Amplified TCR beta libraries were sequenced as 87-base-pair reads on the Illumina HiSeq System. On the authors' methods: A later analysis tallied 75 million to 95 million unique TCR beta chains across the 666 repertoires, and about 12 million of those chains were shared by two or more donors. Raw reads were error-corrected and collapsed into unique sequences with a nearest-neighbor algorithm that merged closely related sequences to remove PCR and sequencing errors. Alignment of CDR3 sequences to IMGT reference sequences was used to assign V, D and J gene segments. Each retained sequence needed at least a six-nucleotide match to both a V gene segment and a J gene segment. A rearrangement counted as productive if the CDR3 had no stop codons and remained in frame with V and J, and every other rearrangement counted as non-productive. CDR3 was defined according to IMGT convention as the region running from the second conserved V-encoded cysteine to the conserved J-encoded phenylalanine. The earlier analysis of about 570 of the donors excluded any sequence lacking an unambiguous match to a single V gene segment. In an earlier analysis of approximately 550 of the donors, V segments were called functional above 56.7% productive rearrangements and were called segregating when the between-donor standard deviation exceeded 5%. A statistical classification framework was developed to diagnose cytomegalovirus status using the catalog of TCR beta chain sequences. V and J gene assignment, in a later analysis, came from comparing TCR nucleotide sequences with IMGT/GENE-DB human TR gene sequences. The TCRdist pipeline was used in a later analysis to assign CDR3 sequences and most-parsimonious VDJ recombination scenarios. In a later analysis, each TCR beta chain was defined by its CDR3 amino acid sequence together with its V-gene family, and reads without a unique V-gene family were excluded. In a later analysis, nearly 600 highly shared, low-generation-probability nucleotide sequences were removed to address suspected cross-contamination and a sequencing artifact. In a later analysis, a clonal expansion index for each public chain was calculated from normalized within-repertoire ranks of inferred template counts. A later analysis computed generation probabilities with a VDJ recombination model fitted to out-of-frame rearrangements, and checked the results against IGoR. Hypergeometric tests were used in a later analysis to score TCR-TCR, TCR-HLA and TCR-CMV co-occurrence, with a repertoire-size bias correction applied to the TCR pairs. False discovery rates were estimated in a later analysis by permuting HLA or CMV assignments 20 times. In a later analysis, co-occurring TCRs were grouped using DBSCAN, and TCRdist sequence similarity was added for clustering within HLA-allele-positive subsets. Repertoires with fewer than 30,000 or more than 120,000 public chains were left out of co-occurrence clustering, as were five repertoires with anomalous nucleotide sharing. In TCRdb, the immuneACCESS table is reduced to in-frame sequences with V and J assigned. These tables do not hold every clone; where another copy was compared, an unresolved V gene accounts for under half, and the others remain unexplained. D and trimming come from the DNA, and the V and J calls and clone size come from that table. This sample lists about 190,000 clones; just under 75% were detected once. The ten most abundant clones make up less than 4% of the sample.

The cohort comprised fewer than 750 healthy bone marrow donors. At the time of sampling, all cohort members were nominally healthy, though unrecorded immune exposures were likely present. The donor was CMV seropositive and belonged to the group of 250 to 350 seropositive cohort members. Each donor provided a peripheral blood sample, and peripheral blood mononuclear cells were used for TCR beta sequencing. Genomic DNA was extracted from the blood cell samples with the Qiagen DNeasy Blood Extraction Kit. The paper's findings and limits, for the study overall: Some 16 rarely observed V segments, including chromosome 9 orphons, were excluded from the earlier analysis of a few hundred of the donors because counts were too low. A cluster of highly shared sequence variants was judged likely to represent a technical artifact of the sequencing pipeline. Some IMGT-functional V segments, including TRBV6-2 and TRBV6-3, could not be distinguished by the 87-base-pair reads and were therefore excluded. Correlated functional status among segregating V segments might be attributable to linkage disequilibrium, but an unknown experimental factor could not be ruled out. In the study, about 150 TCR beta chains were listed as associated with cytomegalovirus. In a later genetic analysis, fewer N-insertions in productive TCRs were reported among donors in an Asian-associated ancestry cluster than the roughly 710-donor mean. In a later analysis, most CMV-associated TCR beta chains were found to appear HLA-restricted, with HLA associations seemingly driven largely by CMV exposure. The authors suggested that the approach could potentially be extended to other disease states and immunological phenotypes. A later analysis reported that several top co-occurrence clusters appeared linked to parvovirus B19, influenza, CMV and Epstein-Barr virus. V-gene and J-gene trimming of TCR beta chains was associated with a missense DCLRE1C variant in a later genetic analysis, and the association was replicated in an independent cohort. In vitro tests confirmed that a few of the cytomegalovirus-associated TCR beta chains recognize cytomegalovirus antigens. Because some donors lacked HLA typing at each locus, the association tests relied only on the typed subset. According to a later analysis, TCR association rates differed among HLA loci, with DRB1 alleles showing the most associated TCRs and HLA-C alleles showing the fewest. Only TCR beta chains were sequenced in this cohort, and the absence of alpha or paired-chain data limited detectable features. When HLA alleles, especially DR and DQ, strongly co-occurred, attributing TCR associations to individual alleles was difficult. Compared with equally common non-associated chains, HLA-associated TCR beta chains in a later analysis were more clonally expanded and had lower generation probabilities. An earlier analysis of 450 to 750 of the donors showed that most TCR beta V segments appeared in productive rearrangements either about 90% or about 30% of the time, which broadly matched IMGT annotations. The classifier was reported to diagnose cytomegalovirus status with high specificity and sensitivity in both the original cohort and the validation cohort. A further reported finding was that TCR beta sequences accurately predicted the HLA-A and HLA-B alleles for most subjects in the first cohort. At a false discovery rate of 0.05, a later analysis linked around 15,000 TCR beta sequences to specific HLA alleles. The only immune exposure information available for the cohort was CMV serostatus. Most TCR sequences were observed very rarely across donors, whereas some public TCRs were present in many individuals. Presence/absence analyses assumed roughly uniform sequencing depth across donors, an assumption that may not hold.

Here V drops 0 bases and J drops 1 base, and the junction holds 7 bases not matched to any gene. The cysteine opens and the phenylalanine closes a CDR3 of 16 amino acids. Just CDR3 DNA is preserved here, 48 bases in frame from base 1. Via the germline V gene, CDR1 is SGHRS and CDR2 YFSETQ. This receptor was taken from a young woman in good health and CMV-seropositive. The sequence joins TRBV5-1 to TRBJ2-7; TRBD2 agrees with 7 junctional bases. Sequenced input: PBMCs. The CDR3 region: CASSLAAGETSYEQYF. The DNA sequence is as follows: TGCGCCAGCAGCTTGGCTGCGGGGGAAACTTCCTACGAGCAGTACTTC. The CDR3, completed at both ends by the reference TRBV5-1 and TRBJ2-7 genes, gives the full variable domain KAGVTQTPRYLIKTRGQQVTLSCSPISGHRSVSWYQQTPGQGLQFLFEYFSETQRNKGNFPGRFSGRQFSNSRSEMNVSTLELGDSALYLCASSLAAGETSYEQYFGPGTRLTVT.